These T cell receptor beta chains were read from a single sample in a study of preoperative IRX-2 immunotherapy in early breast cancer. This table comes from immunoSEQ multiplex PCR, and its TCRdb copy is limited to in-frame clones, with some not included. This table holds over 25,000 clones, approximately 77% found once. Sequenced here: lymph node tissue, sampled after IRX-2 immunotherapy. Receptors were obtained from a human donor with breast cancer. Both conserved end residues are part of each CDR3. The D gene is left open where the match is weak. Size is stated for part of the rows, as once, few or many counts, or as a class when the clone is expanded.

d_gene: TRBD1; abundance: -; v_gene: TRBV28; j_gene: TRBJ1-1; CDR3aa: CASSVRGLTEAFF; CDR3nt: TGTGCCAGCAGTGTCAGGGGGCTTACTGAAGCTTTCTTT
d_gene: -; abundance: -; v_gene: TRBV18; j_gene: TRBJ2-7; CDR3aa: CASSPTSDRAGVF; CDR3nt: TGTGCCAGCTCTCCGACTTCGGACAGGGCGGGGGTTTTC
d_gene: -; abundance: -; v_gene: TRBV18; j_gene: TRBJ1-1; CDR3aa: CASSPIERGGTFF; CDR3nt: TGTGCCAGCTCACCAATTGAAAGGGGGGGAACTTTCTTT
d_gene: -; abundance: -; v_gene: TRBV18; j_gene: TRBJ2-1; CDR3aa: CASSPGIGGSSYNEQFF; CDR3nt: TGTGCCAGCTCACCTGGAATCGGCGGTAGCTCCTACAATGAGCAGTTCTTC
d_gene: -; abundance: -; v_gene: TRBV25-1; j_gene: TRBJ1-5; CDR3aa: CASRSGSQPQHF; CDR3nt: TGTGCCAGTCGGTCAGGGAGCCAGCCCCAGCATTTT
d_gene: TRBD1; abundance: -; v_gene: TRBV30; j_gene: TRBJ1-5; CDR3aa: CAWCPGTGFNQPQHF; CDR3nt: TGTGCCTGGTGTCCCGGGACAGGGTTCAATCAGCCCCAGCATTTT
d_gene: TRBD2; abundance: -; v_gene: TRBV6-8; j_gene: TRBJ2-7; CDR3aa: CASSLSGSSGRTYEQYF; CDR3nt: TGTGCCAGCAGTTTATCAGGTTCTAGCGGAAGAACCTACGAGCAGTACTTC
d_gene: TRBD2; abundance: -; v_gene: TRBV18; j_gene: TRBJ2-1; CDR3aa: CASSPPGAGGLNEQFF; CDR3nt: TGTGCCAGCTCACCACCCGGGGCGGGAGGCCTCAATGAGCAGTTCTTC
d_gene: -; abundance: -; v_gene: TRBV11-3; j_gene: TRBJ2-5; CDR3aa: CASSFPGGQETQYF; CDR3nt: TGTGCCAGCAGCTTCCCAGGAGGTCAAGAGACCCAGTACTTC
d_gene: -; abundance: -; v_gene: TRBV6-8; j_gene: TRBJ2-7; CDR3aa: CASRSPGYGIYEQYF; CDR3nt: TGTGCCAGCAGATCACCAGGATATGGGATTTACGAGCAGTACTTC
d_gene: -; abundance: -; v_gene: TRBV6-8; j_gene: TRBJ2-3; CDR3aa: CASSYNFAGASTDTQYF; CDR3nt: TGTGCCAGCAGTTATAATTTCGCGGGTGCTAGCACAGATACGCAGTATTTT
d_gene: -; abundance: few; v_gene: TRBV11-3; j_gene: TRBJ1-2; CDR3aa: CASSRQGRKYGYTF; CDR3nt: TGTGCTAGCAGCCGTCAGGGGCGCAAATATGGCTACACCTTC
d_gene: -; abundance: -; v_gene: TRBV5-1; j_gene: TRBJ2-7; CDR3aa: CASSSVGPSHEQYF; CDR3nt: TGCGCCAGCAGCTCGGTGGGCCCCTCCCACGAGCAGTACTTC
d_gene: TRBD2; abundance: -; v_gene: TRBV6-8; j_gene: TRBJ2-7; CDR3aa: CASSDQVAGGGGQYF; CDR3nt: TGTGCCAGCAGTGATCAGGTAGCGGGAGGCGGAGGGCAGTACTTC
d_gene: TRBD2; abundance: few; v_gene: TRBV5-1; j_gene: TRBJ2-3; CDR3aa: CASSLVASGATDTQYF; CDR3nt: TGCGCCAGCAGCTTGGTGGCTAGCGGAGCCACAGATACGCAGTATTTT
d_gene: TRBD1; abundance: -; v_gene: TRBV19; j_gene: TRBJ2-6; CDR3aa: CASSIRTGISGANVLTF; CDR3nt: TGTGCCAGTAGTATTAGGACAGGGATCTCTGGGGCCAACGTCCTGACTTTC
d_gene: -; abundance: -; v_gene: TRBV6-8; j_gene: TRBJ1-3; CDR3aa: CASIGRISGNTIYF; CDR3nt: TGTGCCAGCATAGGGCGTATCTCTGGAAACACCATATATTTT
d_gene: TRBD2; abundance: -; v_gene: TRBV7-6; j_gene: TRBJ2-1; CDR3aa: CASSFPSGRDYNEQFF; CDR3nt: TGTGCCAGCAGCTTCCCTAGCGGGAGGGATTACAATGAGCAGTTCTTC
d_gene: -; abundance: -; v_gene: TRBV6-8; j_gene: TRBJ2-1; CDR3aa: CASRYGNRNEQFF; CDR3nt: TGTGCCAGCAGATACGGGAACAGGAATGAGCAGTTCTTC
d_gene: TRBD1; abundance: few; v_gene: TRBV6-8; j_gene: TRBJ1-5; CDR3aa: CASRKDRDNQPQHF; CDR3nt: TGTGCCAGCAGAAAGGACAGGGACAATCAGCCCCAGCATTTT
d_gene: -; abundance: -; v_gene: TRBV11-3; j_gene: TRBJ2-5; CDR3aa: CASSAPGTRETQYF; CDR3nt: TGTGCCAGCAGCGCGCCCGGGACGAGAGAGACCCAGTACTTC
d_gene: -; abundance: once; v_gene: TRBV28; j_gene: TRBJ2-7; CDR3aa: CASKRTGTYEQYF; CDR3nt: TGTGCCAGCAAGCGGACCGGTACCTACGAGCAGTACTTC
d_gene: -; abundance: -; v_gene: TRBV30; j_gene: TRBJ1-3; CDR3aa: CGSGHQTSGNTIYF; CDR3nt: TGTGGCTCGGGGCATCAGACCTCTGGAAACACCATATATTTT
d_gene: -; abundance: -; v_gene: TRBV14; j_gene: TRBJ2-7; CDR3aa: CASSQGLLGEQYF; CDR3nt: TGTGCCAGCAGCCAAGGTCTCCTGGGCGAGCAGTACTTC
d_gene: -; abundance: -; v_gene: TRBV6-8; j_gene: TRBJ2-7; CDR3aa: CASSYGDSSYEQYF; CDR3nt: TGTGCCAGCAGTTACGGAGACAGTTCCTACGAGCAGTACTTC
d_gene: -; abundance: few; v_gene: TRBV5-1; j_gene: TRBJ1-4; CDR3aa: CASSLERSNEKLFF; CDR3nt: TGCGCCAGCAGCTTGGAACGGAGTAATGAAAAACTGTTTTTT
d_gene: TRBD1; abundance: -; v_gene: TRBV6-8; j_gene: TRBJ1-3; CDR3aa: CASSYGQGGGNTIYF; CDR3nt: TGTGCCAGCAGTTACGGACAGGGAGGTGGAAACACCATATATTTT
d_gene: TRBD2; abundance: few; v_gene: TRBV6-8; j_gene: TRBJ2-7; CDR3aa: CASSGTQAGSYEQYF; CDR3nt: TGTGCCAGCAGTGGGACCCAAGCGGGAAGCTACGAGCAGTACTTC
d_gene: TRBD1; abundance: -; v_gene: TRBV19; j_gene: TRBJ2-2; CDR3aa: CASSIQGAPTGELFF; CDR3nt: TGTGCCAGTAGTATACAGGGGGCCCCCACCGGGGAGCTGTTTTTT
d_gene: TRBD2; abundance: -; v_gene: TRBV6-7; j_gene: TRBJ2-1; CDR3aa: CASRGTRREGRIAYNEQFF; CDR3nt: TGTGCCAGCAGAGGGACTAGGCGGGAGGGCCGAATAGCCTACAATGAGCAGTTCTTC
d_gene: TRBD1; abundance: -; v_gene: TRBV25-1; j_gene: TRBJ1-2; CDR3aa: CASSDGQGRVGYTF; CDR3nt: TGTGCCAGCAGTGACGGACAGGGTCGAGTCGGCTACACCTTC
d_gene: -; abundance: -; v_gene: TRBV6-8; j_gene: TRBJ1-1; CDR3aa: CASSYLMGLNTEAFF; CDR3nt: TGTGCCAGCAGTTATTTGATGGGGCTGAACACTGAAGCTTTCTTT
d_gene: -; abundance: -; v_gene: TRBV6-1; j_gene: TRBJ1-1; CDR3aa: CASSEALRGYGTEAFF; CDR3nt: TGTGCCAGCAGTGAAGCGCTTAGGGGGTATGGTACTGAAGCTTTCTTT
d_gene: TRBD2; abundance: -; v_gene: TRBV19; j_gene: TRBJ2-5; CDR3aa: CASSLGLAGIGTQYF; CDR3nt: TGTGCCAGTAGCTTGGGACTAGCGGGAATTGGGACCCAGTACTTC
d_gene: -; abundance: -; v_gene: TRBV19; j_gene: TRBJ2-1; CDR3aa: CASSIPDSTPQFF; CDR3nt: TGTGCCAGTAGTATCCCCGATTCTACTCCACAGTTCTTC
d_gene: TRBD2; abundance: few; v_gene: TRBV6-8; j_gene: TRBJ2-7; CDR3aa: CASSYSSSGRASYEQYF; CDR3nt: TGTGCCAGCAGTTACTCGTCTAGCGGGAGGGCGTCCTACGAGCAGTACTTC
d_gene: TRBD1; abundance: -; v_gene: TRBV18; j_gene: TRBJ2-6; CDR3aa: CASSPRGGEAGANVLTF; CDR3nt: TGTGCCAGCTCACCAAGAGGGGGCGAGGCTGGGGCCAACGTCCTGACTTTC
d_gene: TRBD1; abundance: -; v_gene: TRBV7-8; j_gene: TRBJ2-2; CDR3aa: CASRNSRTGANTGELFF; CDR3nt: TGTGCCAGCAGGAACTCGCGGACAGGGGCTAACACCGGGGAGCTGTTTTTT
d_gene: -; abundance: -; v_gene: TRBV6-8; j_gene: TRBJ1-2; CDR3aa: CASSEGNYGYTF; CDR3nt: TGTGCCAGCAGCGAGGGAAACTATGGCTACACCTTC
d_gene: TRBD2; abundance: few; v_gene: TRBV6-8; j_gene: TRBJ2-3; CDR3aa: CASSDSESGRADTQYF; CDR3nt: TGTGCCAGCAGTGACTCCGAAAGCGGGAGGGCAGATACGCAGTATTTT
d_gene: -; abundance: -; v_gene: TRBV18; j_gene: TRBJ2-1; CDR3aa: CASSLRDNEQFF; CDR3nt: TGTGCCAGCTCACTTAGGGACAATGAGCAGTTCTTC
d_gene: -; abundance: -; v_gene: TRBV6-8; j_gene: TRBJ1-1; CDR3aa: CASSYQGEGYTEAFF; CDR3nt: TGTGCCAGCAGTTACCAAGGGGAAGGGTACACTGAAGCTTTCTTT
d_gene: -; abundance: -; v_gene: TRBV18; j_gene: TRBJ2-2; CDR3aa: CASSPPGTANTGELFF; CDR3nt: TGTGCCAGCTCACCCCCCGGGACGGCAAACACCGGGGAGCTGTTTTTT
d_gene: TRBD2; abundance: -; v_gene: TRBV10-2; j_gene: TRBJ2-3; CDR3aa: CASSVVAGRTDTQYF; CDR3nt: TGCGCCAGCAGTGTAGTAGCGGGCCGCACAGATACGCAGTATTTT
d_gene: TRBD1; abundance: -; v_gene: TRBV7-6; j_gene: TRBJ1-1; CDR3aa: CASSRTGGNTEAFF; CDR3nt: TGTGCCAGCAGCCGGACAGGGGGGAACACTGAAGCTTTCTTT
d_gene: -; abundance: -; v_gene: TRBV18; j_gene: TRBJ2-6; CDR3aa: CASSERSSGANVLTF; CDR3nt: TGTGCCAGCTCGGAAAGAAGCTCTGGGGCCAACGTCCTGACTTTC
d_gene: -; abundance: -; v_gene: TRBV6-8; j_gene: TRBJ1-2; CDR3aa: CASSYAGTNGYTF; CDR3nt: TGTGCCAGCAGTTACGCAGGGACCAATGGCTACACCTTC
d_gene: TRBD1; abundance: -; v_gene: TRBV23-1; j_gene: TRBJ2-5; CDR3aa: CASSRRTGGLRGTQYF; CDR3nt: TGCGCCAGCAGTCGTCGGACAGGGGGCTTGAGAGGGACCCAGTACTTC
d_gene: TRBD1; abundance: -; v_gene: TRBV29-1; j_gene: TRBJ1-4; CDR3aa: CSVEALEVGQGGEKLFF; CDR3nt: TGCAGCGTTGAAGCGTTGGAAGTAGGACAGGGAGGCGAAAAACTGTTTTTT
d_gene: TRBD2; abundance: once; v_gene: TRBV7-1; j_gene: TRBJ2-3; CDR3aa: CASSLKLAGVSTDTQYF; CDR3nt: TGTGCCAGCAGCTTAAAGCTAGCGGGAGTAAGCACAGATACGCAGTATTTT
d_gene: -; abundance: -; v_gene: TRBV7-1; j_gene: TRBJ2-3; CDR3aa: CASSLDGGADTQYF; CDR3nt: TGTGCCAGCAGCTTAGACGGGGGTGCAGATACGCAGTATTTT
d_gene: -; abundance: once; v_gene: TRBV7-5; j_gene: TRBJ1-1; CDR3aa: CASSFRRKNTEAFF; CDR3nt: TGTGCCAGCAGCTTTCGGAGAAAGAACACTGAAGCTTTCTTT
d_gene: TRBD1; abundance: -; v_gene: TRBV19; j_gene: TRBJ2-7; CDR3aa: CASRERDRDGEQYF; CDR3nt: TGTGCCAGTAGAGAAAGAGACAGGGATGGCGAGCAGTACTTC